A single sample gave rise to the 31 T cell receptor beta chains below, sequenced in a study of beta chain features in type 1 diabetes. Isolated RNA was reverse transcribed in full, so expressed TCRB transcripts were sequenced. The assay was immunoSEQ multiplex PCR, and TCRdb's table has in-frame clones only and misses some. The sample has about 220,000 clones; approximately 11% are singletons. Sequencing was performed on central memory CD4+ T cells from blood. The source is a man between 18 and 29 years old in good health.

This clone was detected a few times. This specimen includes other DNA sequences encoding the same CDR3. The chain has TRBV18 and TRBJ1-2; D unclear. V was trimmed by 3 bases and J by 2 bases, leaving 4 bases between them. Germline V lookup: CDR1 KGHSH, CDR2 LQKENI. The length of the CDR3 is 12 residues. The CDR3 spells CASSPDNYGYTF. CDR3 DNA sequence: TGTGCCAGCTCACCTGACAACTATGGCTACACCTTC.

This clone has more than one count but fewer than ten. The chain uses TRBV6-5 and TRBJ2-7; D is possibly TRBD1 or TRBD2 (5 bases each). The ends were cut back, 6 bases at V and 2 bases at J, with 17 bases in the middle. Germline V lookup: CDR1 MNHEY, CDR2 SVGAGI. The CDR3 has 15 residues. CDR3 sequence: CASRLSGTAPYEQYF. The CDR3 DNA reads TGTGCCAGCAGGCTATCTGGGACCGCTCCCTACGAGCAGTACTTC.

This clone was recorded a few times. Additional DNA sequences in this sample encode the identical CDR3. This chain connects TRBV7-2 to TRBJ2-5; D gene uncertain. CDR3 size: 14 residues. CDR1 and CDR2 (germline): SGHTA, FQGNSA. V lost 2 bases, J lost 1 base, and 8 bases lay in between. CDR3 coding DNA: TGTGCCAGCAGCTTATCTAGAGCCCAAGAGACCCAGTACTTC. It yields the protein CASSLSRAQETQYF.

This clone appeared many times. The CDR3 coding sequence is TGTGCCAGCAGCTTTGGGACAGGGAGGCGCAATCAGCCCCAGCATTTT. It specifies CASSFGTGRRNQPQHF. The rearrangement links TRBV5-6 to TRBJ1-5, with 9 bases that match TRBD1. Germline assignment: CDR1 SGHDT and CDR2 YYEEEE. V lost 2 bases and J lost 2; bases outside the gene matches: 5. There are 16 residues in the CDR3.

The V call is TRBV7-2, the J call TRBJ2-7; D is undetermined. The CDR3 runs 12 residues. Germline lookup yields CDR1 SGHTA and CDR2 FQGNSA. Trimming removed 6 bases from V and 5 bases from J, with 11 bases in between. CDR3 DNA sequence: TGTGCCAGCAGTTCTGGGCTCGACGAGCAGTACTTC. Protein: CASSSGLDEQYF.

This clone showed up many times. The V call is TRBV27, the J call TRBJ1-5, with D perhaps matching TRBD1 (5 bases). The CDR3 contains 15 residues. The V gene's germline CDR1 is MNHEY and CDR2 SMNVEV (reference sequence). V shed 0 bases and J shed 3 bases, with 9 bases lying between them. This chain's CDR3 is CASSLSQGVNQPQHF. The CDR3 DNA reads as TGTGCCAGCAGTTTATCACAAGGGGTCAATCAGCCCCAGCATTTT.

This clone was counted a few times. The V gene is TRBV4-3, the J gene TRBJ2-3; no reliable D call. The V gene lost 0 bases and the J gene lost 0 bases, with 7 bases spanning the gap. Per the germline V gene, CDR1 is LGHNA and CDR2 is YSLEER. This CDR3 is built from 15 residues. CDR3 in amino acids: CASSQERASTDTQYF. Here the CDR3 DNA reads TGCGCCAGCAGCCAAGAAAGGGCTAGCACAGATACGCAGTATTTT.

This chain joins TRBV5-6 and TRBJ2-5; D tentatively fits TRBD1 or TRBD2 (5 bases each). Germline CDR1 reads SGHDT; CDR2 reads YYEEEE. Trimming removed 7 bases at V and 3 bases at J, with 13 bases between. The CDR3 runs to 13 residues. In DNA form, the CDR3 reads TGTGCCAGCTGGAGAGGGGTAGAAGAGACCCAGTACTTC. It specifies CASWRGVEETQYF.

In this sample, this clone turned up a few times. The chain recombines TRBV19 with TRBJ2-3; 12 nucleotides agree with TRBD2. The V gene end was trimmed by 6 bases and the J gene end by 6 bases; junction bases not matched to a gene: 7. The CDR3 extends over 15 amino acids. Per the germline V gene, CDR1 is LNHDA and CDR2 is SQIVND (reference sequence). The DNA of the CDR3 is TGTGCCAGTAGGGGGAGACTAGCGGGAGCTGATACGCAGTATTTT. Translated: CASRGRLAGADTQYF.

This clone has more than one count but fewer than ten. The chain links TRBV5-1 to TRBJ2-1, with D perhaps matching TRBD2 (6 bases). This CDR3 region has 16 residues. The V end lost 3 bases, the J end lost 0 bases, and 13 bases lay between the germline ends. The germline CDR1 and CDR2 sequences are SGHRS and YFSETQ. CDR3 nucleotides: TGCGCCAGCAGCTCCACTAGCATTCGCTCCTACAATGAGCAGTTCTTC. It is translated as CASSSTSIRSYNEQFF.

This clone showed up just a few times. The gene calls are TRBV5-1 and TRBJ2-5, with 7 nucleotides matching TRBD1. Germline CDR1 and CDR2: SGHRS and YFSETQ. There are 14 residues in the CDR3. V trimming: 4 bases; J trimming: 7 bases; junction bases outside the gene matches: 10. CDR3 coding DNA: TGCGCCAGCAGCCTACTAACAGGGGCCGGGACCCAGTACTTC. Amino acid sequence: CASSLLTGAGTQYF.

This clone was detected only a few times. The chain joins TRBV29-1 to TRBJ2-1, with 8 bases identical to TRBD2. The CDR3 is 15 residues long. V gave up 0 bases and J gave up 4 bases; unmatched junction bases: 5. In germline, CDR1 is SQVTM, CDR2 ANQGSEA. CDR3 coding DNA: TGCAGCGTTGAAGATCGGCGGGAGGCGTACAATGAGCAGTTCTTC. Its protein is CSVEDRREAYNEQFF.

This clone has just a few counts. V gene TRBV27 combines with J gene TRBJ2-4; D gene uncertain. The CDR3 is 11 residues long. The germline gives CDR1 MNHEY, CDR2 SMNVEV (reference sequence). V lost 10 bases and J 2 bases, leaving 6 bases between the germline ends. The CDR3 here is CATPPKNIQYF. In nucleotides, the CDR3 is TGTGCCACCCCTCCCAAAAACATTCAGTACTTC.

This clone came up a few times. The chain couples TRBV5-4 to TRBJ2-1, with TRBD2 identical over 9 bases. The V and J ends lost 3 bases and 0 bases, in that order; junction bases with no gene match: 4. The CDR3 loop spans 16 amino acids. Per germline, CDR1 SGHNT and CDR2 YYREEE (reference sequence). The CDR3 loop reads CASSSLAGSSYNEQFF. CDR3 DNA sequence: TGTGCCAGCAGCTCACTAGCGGGCAGCTCCTACAATGAGCAGTTCTTC.

DNA for the CDR3: TGTGCCAGCAGGATACTAGCGGGAGGCGGCGATGAGCAGTTCTTC. It yields the protein CASRILAGGGDEQFF. The chain joins TRBV6-6 to TRBJ2-1, with TRBD2 matching 12 bases. The CDR3 length is 15 residues. V was clipped by 6 bases and J by 8 bases; unmatched bases: 8. Germline loops: CDR1 MNHNY, CDR2 SVGAGI (reference sequence).

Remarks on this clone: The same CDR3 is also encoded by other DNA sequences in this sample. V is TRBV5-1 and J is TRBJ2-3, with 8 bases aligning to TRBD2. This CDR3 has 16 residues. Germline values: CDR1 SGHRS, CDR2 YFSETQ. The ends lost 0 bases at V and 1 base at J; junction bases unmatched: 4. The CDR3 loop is CASSLAGTSGTDTQYF. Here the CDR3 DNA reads TGCGCCAGCAGCTTGGCAGGGACTAGTGGCACAGATACGCAGTATTTT.

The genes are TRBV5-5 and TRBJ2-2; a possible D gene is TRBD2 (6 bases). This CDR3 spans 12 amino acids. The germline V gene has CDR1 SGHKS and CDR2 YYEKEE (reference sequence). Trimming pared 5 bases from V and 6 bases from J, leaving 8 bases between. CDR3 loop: CASRPGAGELFF. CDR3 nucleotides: TGTGCCAGCAGACCGGGAGCCGGGGAGCTGTTTTTT.

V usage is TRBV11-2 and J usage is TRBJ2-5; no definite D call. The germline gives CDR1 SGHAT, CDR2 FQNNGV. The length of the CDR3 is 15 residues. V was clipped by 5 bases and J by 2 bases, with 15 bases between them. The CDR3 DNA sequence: TGTGCCAGCAGCACTTCTTGGACGGAGCAAGAGACCCAGTACTTC. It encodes CASSTSWTEQETQYF.

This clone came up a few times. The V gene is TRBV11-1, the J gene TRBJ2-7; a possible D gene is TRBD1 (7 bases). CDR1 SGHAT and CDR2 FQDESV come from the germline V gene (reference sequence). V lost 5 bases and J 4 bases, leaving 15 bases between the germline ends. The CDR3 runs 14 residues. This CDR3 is CASSPSTGRYEQYF. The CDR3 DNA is TGTGCCAGCAGCCCCTCGACAGGGAGGTACGAGCAGTACTTC.

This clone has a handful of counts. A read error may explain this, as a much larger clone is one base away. The CDR3 region has the DNA TGCAGCGTGGGGGCCCCGGCCACAGATACGCAGTATTTT. Translating gives CSVGAPATDTQYF. The V and J genes are TRBV29-1 and TRBJ2-3; a weak D match, TRBD1 (6 bases). This CDR3 has 13 amino acids. V was clipped by 6 bases and J by 2 bases, with 12 bases between them. Germline V lookup: CDR1 SQVTM, CDR2 ANQGSEA.

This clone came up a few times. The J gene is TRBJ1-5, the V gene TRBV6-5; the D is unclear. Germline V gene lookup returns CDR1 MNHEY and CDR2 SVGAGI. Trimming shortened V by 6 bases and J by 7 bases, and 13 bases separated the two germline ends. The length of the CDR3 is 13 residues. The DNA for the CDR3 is TGTGCCAGCAGGTTGGCCCCCAGACAGCCCCAGCATTTT. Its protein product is CASRLAPRQPQHF.

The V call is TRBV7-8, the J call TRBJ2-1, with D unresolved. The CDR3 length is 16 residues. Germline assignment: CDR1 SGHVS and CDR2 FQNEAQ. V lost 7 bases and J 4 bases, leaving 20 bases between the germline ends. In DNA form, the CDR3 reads TGTGCCAGCACCGGAAGGATGGGGATAGTATACAATGAGCAGTTCTTC. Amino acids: CASTGRMGIVYNEQFF.

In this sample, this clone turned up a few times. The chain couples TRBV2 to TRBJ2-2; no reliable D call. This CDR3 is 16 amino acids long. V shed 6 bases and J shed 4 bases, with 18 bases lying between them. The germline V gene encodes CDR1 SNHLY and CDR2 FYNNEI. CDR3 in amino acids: CASSASHPRSTGELFF. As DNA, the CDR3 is TGTGCCAGCAGCGCTTCACACCCTCGCAGCACCGGGGAGCTGTTTTTT.

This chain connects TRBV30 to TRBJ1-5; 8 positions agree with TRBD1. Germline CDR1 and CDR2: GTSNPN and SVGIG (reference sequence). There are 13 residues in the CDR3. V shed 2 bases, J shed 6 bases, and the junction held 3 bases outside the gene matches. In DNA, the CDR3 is TGTGCCTGGAGTATACAGGGGGGTCAGCCCCAGCATTTT. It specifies CAWSIQGGQPQHF.

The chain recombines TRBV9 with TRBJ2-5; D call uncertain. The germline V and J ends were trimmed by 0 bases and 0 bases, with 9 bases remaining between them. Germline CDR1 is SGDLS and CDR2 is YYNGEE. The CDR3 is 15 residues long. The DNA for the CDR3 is TGTGCCAGCAGCGTAGGTCCCAGCCACCAAGAGACCCAGTACTTC. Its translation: CASSVGPSHQETQYF.

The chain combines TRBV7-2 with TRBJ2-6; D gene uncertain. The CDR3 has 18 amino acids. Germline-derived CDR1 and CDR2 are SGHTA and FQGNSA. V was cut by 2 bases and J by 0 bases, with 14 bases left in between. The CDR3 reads CASSLTVNLDSGANVLTF. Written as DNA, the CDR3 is TGTGCCAGCAGCTTAACCGTCAACCTAGACTCTGGGGCCAACGTCCTGACTTTC.

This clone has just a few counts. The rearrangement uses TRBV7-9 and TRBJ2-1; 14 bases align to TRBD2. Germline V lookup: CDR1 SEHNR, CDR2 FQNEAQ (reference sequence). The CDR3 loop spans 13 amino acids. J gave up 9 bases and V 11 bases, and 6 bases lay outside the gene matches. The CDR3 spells CAGGLAGAPEQFF. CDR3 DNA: TGTGCCGGGGGACTAGCGGGGGCCCCTGAGCAGTTCTTC.

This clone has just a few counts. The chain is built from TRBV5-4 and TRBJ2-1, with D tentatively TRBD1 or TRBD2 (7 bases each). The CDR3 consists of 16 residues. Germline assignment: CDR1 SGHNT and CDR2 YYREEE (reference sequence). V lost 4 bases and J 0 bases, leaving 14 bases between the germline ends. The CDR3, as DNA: TGTGCCAGCAGCCAGGGGGGGTCAAACTCCTACAATGAGCAGTTCTTC. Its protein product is CASSQGGSNSYNEQFF.

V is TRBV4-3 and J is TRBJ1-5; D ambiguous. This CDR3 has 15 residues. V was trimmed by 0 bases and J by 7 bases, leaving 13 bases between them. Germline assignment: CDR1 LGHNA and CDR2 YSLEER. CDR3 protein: CASSQDTGNRQPQHF. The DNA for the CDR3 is TGCGCCAGCAGCCAAGATACCGGGAATAGGCAGCCCCAGCATTTT.

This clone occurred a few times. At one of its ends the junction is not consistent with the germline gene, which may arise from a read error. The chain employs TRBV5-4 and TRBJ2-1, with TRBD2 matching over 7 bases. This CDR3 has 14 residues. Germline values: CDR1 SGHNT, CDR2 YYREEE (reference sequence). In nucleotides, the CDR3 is TGCGCCAGCAGCCGGAACCTAGCGGCCAATGAGCAGTTCTTC. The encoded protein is CASSRNLAANEQFF.

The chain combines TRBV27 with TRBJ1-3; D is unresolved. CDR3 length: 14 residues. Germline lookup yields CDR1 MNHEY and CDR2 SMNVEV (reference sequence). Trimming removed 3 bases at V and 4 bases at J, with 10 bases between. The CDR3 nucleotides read TGTGCCAGCAGTTTCTCCAGAGTAGGAAACACCATATATTTT. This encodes CASSFSRVGNTIYF.